This entry describes one T cell receptor (beta chain). The sample originates from a study of cytomegalovirus exposure and HLA in healthy donors. Unmatched junction bases numbered 12, after V lost 6 bases and J lost 8 bases. In germline, CDR1 is LNHDA, CDR2 SQIVND (reference sequence). This CDR3 is built from 17 residues. In the PCR, 60 Vbeta and 13 Jbeta primers were used. Clones were read by immunoSEQ multiplex PCR, and TCRdb kept only the in-frame ones, dropping some. Here the sample spans roughly 100,000 clones, more than 65% being singletons. This sequence was found in a man under 40 in good health and CMV-seronegative. The rearrangement joins TRBV19 to TRBJ2-1; the match to TRBD2 covers 14 bases. Sequenced sample: PBMCs. Here the CDR3 reads CASRTDSTSGGGYEQFF. Written as DNA, the CDR3 is TGTGCCAGTAGGACCGACTCGACTAGCGGGGGGGGATATGAGCAGTTCTTC.